These 27 T cell receptor beta chains were sequenced from one sample in a study of CD8 T cells in ankylosing spondylitis. TCRdb recomputed calls from the 5' RACE reads with MiXCR, one row per CDR3 protein. The table has 250,000 or so distinct CDR3 sequences, 20% to 30% seen once. The material sequenced was blood, either unsorted or a sorted T cell fraction (not recorded which). The receptors were gathered from a male donor with ankylosing spondylitis or in good health (not recorded which).

This clonotype was seen repeatedly, ten times or more. J is TRBJ1-4 and V is TRBV12-3 or TRBV12-4, with D perhaps matching TRBD1 (6 bases). The CDR3 consists of 15 residues. V was clipped by 6 bases and J by 8 bases, with 19 bases between them. In DNA, the CDR3 is TGTGCCAGCAGCCGGCCCGCGGGACAAGACGAAAAACTGTTTTTT. Protein product: CASSRPAGQDEKLFF.

This clonotype occurred a few times. V gene TRBV2 combines with J gene TRBJ2-2, with no clear D. Trimming removed 4 bases from V and 2 bases from J, with 8 bases in between. The length of the CDR3 is 14 residues. Germline CDR1 is SNHLY and CDR2 is FYNNEI. In DNA, the CDR3 is TGTGCCAGCAGTGTTTCCGATAACACCGGGGAGCTGTTTTTT. This encodes CASSVSDNTGELFF.

The chain employs TRBV24-1 and TRBJ2-1; D is unclear. Germline V CDR1 and CDR2: KGHDR, SFDVKD. There are 18 residues in the CDR3. V shed 0 bases and J shed 3 bases, with 17 bases lying between them. The CDR3 loop reads CATSDLSPRRGVYNEQFF. CDR3 coding DNA: TGTGCCACCAGTGATTTGTCGCCCCGACGTGGTGTCTACAATGAGCAGTTCTTC.

The gene calls are TRBV2 and TRBJ2-1, with D unclear. Germline lookup yields CDR1 SNHLY and CDR2 FYNNEI. The CDR3 is 13 residues long. Between the trimmed V and J ends, which lost 3 bases and 0 bases, there was a span of 3 bases. The CDR3 sequence: CASSEGSYNEQFF. The CDR3 DNA sequence: TGTGCCAGCAGTGAGGGCTCCTACAATGAGCAGTTCTTC.

This clonotype occurred many times. The chain joins TRBV29-1 to TRBJ2-1; 15 positions agree with TRBD2. CDR1 and CDR2 (germline): SQVTM, ANQGSEA. The ends lost 3 bases at V and 9 bases at J; junction bases unmatched: 15. The CDR3 loop spans 18 amino acids. CDR3 in amino acids: CSVDRWTSGGAVDGEQFF. The CDR3 DNA is TGCAGCGTTGATCGCTGGACTAGCGGGGGGGCAGTAGATGGTGAGCAGTTCTTC.

This clonotype was found many times. The J gene is TRBJ1-3, the V gene TRBV12-3 or TRBV12-4, with D possibly being TRBD1 (6 bases). V was pared by 5 bases and J by 0 bases, with 11 bases between. This CDR3 has 15 residues. In DNA, the CDR3 is TGTGCCAGCAGTACCACAGGGTTCTCTGGAAACACCATATATTTT. Translation gives CASSTTGFSGNTIYF.

This rearrangement joins TRBV29-1 to TRBJ2-3; D possibly corresponds to TRBD2 (6 bases). CDR1 SQVTM and CDR2 ANQGSEA come from the germline V gene. The CDR3 runs 14 residues. V lost 7 bases and J lost 8, with 22 bases in between. CDR3 DNA: TGCAGCGCCCAAAAGGGGACTGCCCCCGGTACGCAGTATTTT. This encodes CSAQKGTAPGTQYF.

This clonotype was counted ten times or more. The CDR3: CASSASGASSYEQYF. The CDR3 DNA sequence: TGTGCCAGCAGTGCTAGCGGGGCGAGCTCCTACGAGCAGTACTTC. V usage is TRBV12-3 or TRBV12-4 and J usage is TRBJ2-7; TRBD2 aligns across 9 bases. The CDR3 is 15 residues long. V lost 5 bases and J lost 0; bases outside the gene matches: 5.

This chain links TRBV5-1 with TRBJ2-1; D possibly corresponds to TRBD1 (6 bases). The CDR3 spans 13 residues. Germline values: CDR1 SGHRS, CDR2 YFSETQ. Trimming left V 3 bases short and J 10 bases short, with 14 bases between. The CDR3 DNA is TGCGCCAGCAGCTCCTCATGGGGGCTAGAGCAGTTCTTC. Its translation: CASSSSWGLEQFF.

This sequence joins TRBV6-1 and TRBJ1-1; unclear D gene. The V end lost 5 bases, the J end lost 1 base, and 11 bases lay between the germline ends. CDR1 is MNHNS, CDR2 SASEGT, per germline. CDR3 size: 14 residues. Here the CDR3 reads CASSPRQANTEAFF. As DNA, the CDR3 is TGTGCCAGCAGTCCGCGGCAGGCGAACACTGAAGCTTTCTTT.

This clonotype was detected once. This chain uses TRBV20-1 with TRBJ2-5; 8 bases agree with TRBD2. Germline V CDR1 and CDR2: DFQATT, SNEGSKA (reference sequence). This CDR3 is built from 14 residues. J was trimmed by 1 base and V by 2 bases; bases with no gene match: 3. In DNA, the CDR3 is TGCAGTGCTAGATTAGCGGGGATCCAAGAGACCCAGTACTTC. This translates into CSARLAGIQETQYF.

This clonotype was observed at least ten times. V is TRBV20-1 and J is TRBJ1-2, with 8 bases matching TRBD1. V lost 6 bases and J lost 7; bases outside the gene matches: 13. This CDR3 has 14 amino acids. Germline V gives CDR1 DFQATT, CDR2 SNEGSKA (reference sequence). This chain's CDR3 is CSAAPLRQGTGYTF. Here the CDR3 DNA reads TGCAGTGCCGCCCCCCTAAGACAGGGGACTGGCTACACCTTC.

This clonotype came up many times. The CDR3 nucleotides read TGTGCCACCAGCAGAGGGGAGGATTATCCCGGAAACACCATATATTTT. Its protein product is CATSRGEDYPGNTIYF. The rearrangement links TRBV15 to TRBJ1-3; no firm D call. Germline CDR1 is LNHNV and CDR2 is YYDKDF (reference sequence). This CDR3 region has 16 residues. Trimming cost V 1 base and J 4 bases, with 14 bases left between them.

V gene TRBV2 combines with J gene TRBJ2-1; the D gene could be TRBD1 or TRBD2 (5 bases each). There are 15 residues in the CDR3. In germline, CDR1 is SNHLY, CDR2 FYNNEI. V was trimmed by 6 bases and J by 6 bases, leaving 18 bases between them. CDR3 in DNA: TGTGCCAGCAGATCCGTCGGGACGGTAGGCAATGAGCAGTTCTTC. It codes for CASRSVGTVGNEQFF.

The V and J genes are TRBV6-4 and TRBJ2-3; D not resolved. This CDR3 has 13 residues. CDR1 and CDR2 from the germline V gene are MRHNA and SNTAGT. Trimming shortened V by 3 bases and J by 1 base, and 5 bases separated the two germline ends. CDR3 in amino acids: CASSESGTDTQYF. The CDR3 DNA reads as TGTGCCAGCAGTGAGTCAGGCACAGATACGCAGTATTTT.

This clonotype was seen many times. The chain uses TRBV29-1 and TRBJ2-3, with a possible D match to TRBD1 (6 bases). The CDR3 has 13 amino acids. CDR1 and CDR2 (germline): SQVTM, ANQGSEA. V lost 4 bases and J 5 bases, leaving 13 bases between the germline ends. The CDR3 is CSVGQGTVDTQYF. Written as DNA, the CDR3 is TGCAGCGTTGGGCAGGGGACCGTAGATACGCAGTATTTT.

A remark on this clonotype: A much bigger clone sits one base away, suggesting this may be a read error. Given the absence of the conserved phenylalanine or tryptophan at the CDR3 end, a read error is likely. DNA for the CDR3: TGCAGCGTTGAAGGGCAGATGGGGGATACGCAGTATTTG. It encodes CSVEGQMGDTQYL. V gene TRBV29-1 combines with J gene TRBJ2-3; D is uncertain. The CDR3 is 13 amino acids. Germline CDR1 is SQVTM and CDR2 is ANQGSEA. V gave up 1 base and J gave up 6 bases, with 11 bases separating them.

This clonotype was seen at least ten times. The J gene is TRBJ1-3, the V gene TRBV5-6; D is uncertain. CDR1 SGHDT and CDR2 YYEEEE come from the germline V gene. This CDR3 has 15 residues. The V end was cut by 4 bases, the J end by 0 bases, with 11 bases between. The CDR3 here is CASSRDRHSGNTIYF. DNA for the CDR3: TGTGCCAGCAGCCGCGACCGCCACTCTGGAAACACCATATATTTT.

The chain uses TRBV20-1 and TRBJ1-5, with a tentative D call TRBD1 (6 bases). The ends were cut back, 6 bases at V and 7 bases at J, with 16 bases in the middle. Germline CDR1 and CDR2: DFQATT and SNEGSKA (reference sequence). The CDR3 extends over 13 amino acids. CDR3 sequence (DNA): TGCAGTGCCCCTCGGGGGCGCGGCCAGCCCCAGCATTTT. Protein sequence: CSAPRGRGQPQHF.

This clonotype came up many times. This chain uses TRBV12-3 or TRBV12-4 with TRBJ1-1; 9 bases agree with TRBD1. The CDR3 contains 12 residues. The V and J ends lost 7 bases and 12 bases, in that order; junction bases with no gene match: 9. The CDR3 sequence: CASNVDRGETFF. CDR3 nucleotides: TGTGCCAGCAACGTGGACAGGGGTGAGACTTTCTTT.

The CDR3 protein is CASSLPGQGREKLFF. The DNA of the CDR3 is TGTGCCAGCAGTTTACCGGGACAGGGGAGGGAAAAACTGTTTTTT. The genes are TRBV12-3 or TRBV12-4 and TRBJ1-4; 10 bases align to TRBD1. This CDR3 comprises 15 residues. Trimming removed 2 bases from V and 8 bases from J; junction bases left unmatched: 5.

This clonotype came up a few times. The chain uses TRBV20-1 and TRBJ2-7; 10 nucleotides match TRBD2. The CDR3 has 14 amino acids. V trimming: 5 bases; J trimming: 2 bases; junction bases outside the gene matches: 6. Germline lookup yields CDR1 DFQATT and CDR2 SNEGSKA (reference sequence). CDR3 loop: CSAGLLAGAYEQYF. The CDR3 coding sequence is TGCAGTGCTGGCTTGCTAGCGGGGGCCTACGAGCAGTACTTC.

In this sample, this clonotype turned up a few times. This sequence joins TRBV24-1 and TRBJ2-1, with 8 bases fitting TRBD2. The ends lost 3 bases at V and 9 bases at J; junction bases unmatched: 6. CDR1 KGHDR and CDR2 SFDVKD come from the germline V gene. The CDR3 is made up of 14 amino acids. DNA of the CDR3: TGTGCCACCAGTGATCCAGCGGGGGACGGTGAGCAGTTCTTC. Encoded protein: CATSDPAGDGEQFF.

The chain combines TRBV14 with TRBJ2-3; no reliable D call. The CDR3 has 14 amino acids. The V end was cut by 4 bases, the J end by 1 base, with 9 bases between. Germline CDR1 and CDR2: SGHDN and FVKESK. The CDR3 DNA reads TGTGCCAGCAGCCGATCCTTTGGCACAGATACGCAGTATTTT. Amino acid sequence: CASSRSFGTDTQYF.

This clonotype showed up many times. The V call is TRBV20-1, the J call TRBJ2-3, with TRBD2 matching 9 bases. J gave up 4 bases and V 3 bases, and 5 bases lay outside the gene matches. Germline values: CDR1 DFQATT, CDR2 SNEGSKA (reference sequence). This CDR3 has 14 amino acids. Written as DNA, the CDR3 is TGCAGTGCTAGGCTAGCGGGGAACGCAGATACGCAGTATTTT. Translated: CSARLAGNADTQYF.

This clonotype turned up a few times. The rearrangement joins TRBV7-6 to TRBJ2-5; D might be TRBD1 (6 bases). Germline CDR1 is SGHVS and CDR2 is FNYEAQ. Trimming cost V 3 bases and J 1 base, with 9 bases left between them. The CDR3 has 14 amino acids. CDR3 sequence (DNA): TGTGCCAGCAGCTTTACAGGGAGCCAAGAGACCCAGTACTTC. Translation: CASSFTGSQETQYF.

The chain combines TRBV12-3 or TRBV12-4 with TRBJ2-5; D not resolved. The V end was cut by 3 bases, the J end by 2 bases, with 10 bases between. The CDR3 contains 14 residues. The CDR3 DNA reads as TGTGCCAGCAGTTTTAGAATGGCTCAAGAGACCCAGTACTTC. Its translation: CASSFRMAQETQYF.